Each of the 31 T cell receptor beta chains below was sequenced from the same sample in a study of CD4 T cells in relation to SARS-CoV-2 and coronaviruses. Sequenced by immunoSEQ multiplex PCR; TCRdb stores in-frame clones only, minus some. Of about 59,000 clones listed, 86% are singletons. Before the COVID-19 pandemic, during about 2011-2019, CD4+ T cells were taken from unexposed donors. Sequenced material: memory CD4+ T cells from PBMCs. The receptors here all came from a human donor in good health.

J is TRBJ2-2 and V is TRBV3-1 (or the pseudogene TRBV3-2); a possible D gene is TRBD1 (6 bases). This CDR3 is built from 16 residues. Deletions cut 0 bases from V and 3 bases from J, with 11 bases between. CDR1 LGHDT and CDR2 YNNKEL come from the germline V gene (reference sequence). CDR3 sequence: CASSQETGTHTGELFF. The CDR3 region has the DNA TGTGCCAGCAGCCAAGAAACAGGGACCCACACCGGGGAGCTGTTTTTT.

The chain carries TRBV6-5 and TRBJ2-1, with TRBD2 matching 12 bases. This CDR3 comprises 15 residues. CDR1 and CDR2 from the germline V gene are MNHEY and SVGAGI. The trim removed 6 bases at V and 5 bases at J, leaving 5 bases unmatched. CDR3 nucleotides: TGTGCCAGCAGACCCGGACTAGCGGGAAACAATGAGCAGTTCTTC. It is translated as CASRPGLAGNNEQFF.

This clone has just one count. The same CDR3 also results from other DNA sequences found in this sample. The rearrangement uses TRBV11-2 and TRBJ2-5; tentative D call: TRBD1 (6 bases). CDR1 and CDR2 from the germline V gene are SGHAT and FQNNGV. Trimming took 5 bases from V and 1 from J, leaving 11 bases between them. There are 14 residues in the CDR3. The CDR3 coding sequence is TGTGCCAGCAGCCGTGGACAGCTCCAAGAGACCCAGTACTTC. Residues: CASSRGQLQETQYF.

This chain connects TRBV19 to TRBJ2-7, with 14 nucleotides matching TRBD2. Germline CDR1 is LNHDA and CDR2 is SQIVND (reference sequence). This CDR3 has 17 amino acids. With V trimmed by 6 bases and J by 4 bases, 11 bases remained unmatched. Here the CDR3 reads CASSPSRTSGRKYEQYF. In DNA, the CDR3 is TGTGCCAGTAGCCCCAGCCGGACTAGCGGGAGGAAGTACGAGCAGTACTTC.

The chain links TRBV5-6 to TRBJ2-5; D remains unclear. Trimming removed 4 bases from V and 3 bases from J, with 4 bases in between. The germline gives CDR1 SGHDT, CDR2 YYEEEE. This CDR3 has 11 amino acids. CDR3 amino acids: CASSLKETQYF. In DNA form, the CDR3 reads TGTGCCAGCAGCCTGAAAGAGACCCAGTACTTC.

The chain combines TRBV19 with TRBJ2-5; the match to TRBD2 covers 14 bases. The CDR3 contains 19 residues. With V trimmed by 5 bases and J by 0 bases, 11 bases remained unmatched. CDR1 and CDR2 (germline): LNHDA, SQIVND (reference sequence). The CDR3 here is CASSAGTSGRSWYQETQYF. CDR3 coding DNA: TGTGCCAGTAGTGCCGGGACTAGCGGGAGATCCTGGTACCAAGAGACCCAGTACTTC.

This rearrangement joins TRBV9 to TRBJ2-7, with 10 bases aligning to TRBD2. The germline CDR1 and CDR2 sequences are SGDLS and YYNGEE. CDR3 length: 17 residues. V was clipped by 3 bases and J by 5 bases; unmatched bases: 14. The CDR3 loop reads CASSASRRTSGIHEQYF. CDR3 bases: TGTGCCAGCAGCGCCAGCCGACGGACTAGCGGAATCCACGAGCAGTACTTC.

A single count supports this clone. The DNA of the CDR3 is TGTGCCACCAGTGATTTGTGGTCACCCCGCTCTGTAGACAATGAGCAGTTCTTC. The encoded protein is CATSDLWSPRSVDNEQFF. The chain employs TRBV24-1 and TRBJ2-1; D is uncertain. The CDR3 extends over 18 amino acids. In germline, CDR1 is KGHDR, CDR2 SFDVKD. The germline V and J ends were trimmed by 0 bases and 5 bases, with 19 bases remaining between them.

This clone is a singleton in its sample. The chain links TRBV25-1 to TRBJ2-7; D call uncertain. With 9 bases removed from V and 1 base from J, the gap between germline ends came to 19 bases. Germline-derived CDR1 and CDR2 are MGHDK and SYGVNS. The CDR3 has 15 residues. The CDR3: CASAPAGQPSYEQYF. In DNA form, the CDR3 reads TGTGCCAGTGCCCCGGCAGGTCAGCCTTCCTACGAGCAGTACTTC.

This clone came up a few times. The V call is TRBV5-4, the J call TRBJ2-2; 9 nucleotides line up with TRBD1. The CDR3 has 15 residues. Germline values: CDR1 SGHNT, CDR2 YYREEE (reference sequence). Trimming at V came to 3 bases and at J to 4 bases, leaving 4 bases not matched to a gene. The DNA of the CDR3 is TGTGCCAGCAGCTCCCGGGACAGGGCCACCGGGGAGCTGTTTTTT. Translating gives CASSSRDRATGELFF.

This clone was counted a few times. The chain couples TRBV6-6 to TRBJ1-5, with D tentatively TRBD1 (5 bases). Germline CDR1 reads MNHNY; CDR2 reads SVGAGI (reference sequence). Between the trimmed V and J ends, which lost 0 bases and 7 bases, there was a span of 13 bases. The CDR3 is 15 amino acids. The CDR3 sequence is CASSYSRQSLQPQHF. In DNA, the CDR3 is TGTGCCAGCAGTTACTCGCGACAGTCTCTCCAGCCCCAGCATTTT.

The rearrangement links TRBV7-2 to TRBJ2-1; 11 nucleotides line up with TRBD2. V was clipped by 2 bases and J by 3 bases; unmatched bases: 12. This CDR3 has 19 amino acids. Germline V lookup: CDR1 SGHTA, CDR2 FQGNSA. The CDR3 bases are TGTGCCAGCAGCTTAAGAGGGGTACTAGCGGGAGTTGGCTACAATGAGCAGTTCTTC. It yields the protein CASSLRGVLAGVGYNEQFF.

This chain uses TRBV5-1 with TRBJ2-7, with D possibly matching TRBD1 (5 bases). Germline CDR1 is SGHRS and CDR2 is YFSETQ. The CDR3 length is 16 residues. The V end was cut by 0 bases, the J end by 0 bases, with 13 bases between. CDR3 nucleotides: TGCGCCAGCAGCTTGGCATCGCAGGGTTACTCCTACGAGCAGTACTTC. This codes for CASSLASQGYSYEQYF.

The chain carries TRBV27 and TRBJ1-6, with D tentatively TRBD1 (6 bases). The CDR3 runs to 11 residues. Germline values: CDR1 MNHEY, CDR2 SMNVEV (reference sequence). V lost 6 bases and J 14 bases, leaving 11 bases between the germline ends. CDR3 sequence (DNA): TGTGCCAGCAGAACAGGGAGGGCCCTCCACTTT. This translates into CASRTGRALHF.

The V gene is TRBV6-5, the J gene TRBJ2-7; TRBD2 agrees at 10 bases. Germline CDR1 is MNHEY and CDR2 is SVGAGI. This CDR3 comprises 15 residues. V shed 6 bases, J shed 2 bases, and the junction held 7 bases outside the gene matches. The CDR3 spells CASSSGTSDTYEQYF. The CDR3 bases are TGTGCCAGCAGCTCCGGGACTAGCGATACCTACGAGCAGTACTTC.

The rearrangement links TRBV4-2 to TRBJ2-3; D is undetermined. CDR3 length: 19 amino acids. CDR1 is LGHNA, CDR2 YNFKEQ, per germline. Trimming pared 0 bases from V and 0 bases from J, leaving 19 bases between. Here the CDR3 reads CASSQDPGRGGTSTDTQYF. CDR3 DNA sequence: TGTGCCAGCAGCCAAGATCCGGGTCGTGGCGGAACTAGCACAGATACGCAGTATTTT.

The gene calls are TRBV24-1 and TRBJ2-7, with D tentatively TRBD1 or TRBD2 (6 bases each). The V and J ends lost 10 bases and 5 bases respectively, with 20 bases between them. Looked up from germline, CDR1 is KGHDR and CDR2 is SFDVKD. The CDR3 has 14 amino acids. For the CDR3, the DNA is TGTGCCACGGCAGGCGGTTCCGGGGGCCACGAGCAGTACTTC. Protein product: CATAGGSGGHEQYF.

The CDR3 sequence is CASSSRGSGSSRADTQYF. In DNA, the CDR3 is TGTGCCAGCAGCTCCCGTGGTAGCGGGAGCAGCCGTGCAGATACGCAGTATTTT. The chain couples TRBV7-9 to TRBJ2-3; TRBD2 agrees at 9 bases. CDR3 length equals 18 residues. Germline V gene lookup returns CDR1 SEHNR and CDR2 FQNEAQ (reference sequence). Unmatched junction bases numbered 15, after V lost 4 bases and J lost 4 bases.

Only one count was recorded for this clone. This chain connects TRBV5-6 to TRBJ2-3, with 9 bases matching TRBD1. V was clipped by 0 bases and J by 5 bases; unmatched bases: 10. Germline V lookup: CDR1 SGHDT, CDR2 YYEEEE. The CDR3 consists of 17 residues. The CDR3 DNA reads TGTGCCAGCAGCTTGGACCAATGGGGGACAGGGCAAGATACGCAGTATTTT. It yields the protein CASSLDQWGTGQDTQYF.

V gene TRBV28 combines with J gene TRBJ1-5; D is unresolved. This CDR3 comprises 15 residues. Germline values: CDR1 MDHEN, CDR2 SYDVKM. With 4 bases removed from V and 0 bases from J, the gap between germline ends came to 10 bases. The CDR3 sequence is CASSSDTYSNQPQHF. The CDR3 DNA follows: TGTGCCAGCAGTTCAGACACCTATAGCAATCAGCCCCAGCATTTT.

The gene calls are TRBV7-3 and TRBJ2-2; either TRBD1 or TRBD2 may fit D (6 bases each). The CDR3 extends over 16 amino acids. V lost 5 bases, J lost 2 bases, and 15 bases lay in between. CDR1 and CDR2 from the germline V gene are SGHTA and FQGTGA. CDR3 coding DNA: TGTGCCAGCAGCGGAAAGGGGGGCGGAAACACCGGGGAGCTGTTTTTT. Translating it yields CASSGKGGGNTGELFF.

CDR3 DNA sequence: TGTGCCAGCAGTGGGAGACTAGCGGGATCCTACAATGAGCAGTTCTTC. The encoded protein is CASSGRLAGSYNEQFF. V is TRBV2 and J is TRBJ2-1; TRBD2 agrees at 11 bases. The CDR3 is made up of 16 amino acids. The V gene's germline CDR1 is SNHLY and CDR2 FYNNEI. The ends lost 4 bases at V and 1 base at J; junction bases unmatched: 3. Using reference TRBV2 and TRBJ2-1 for the parts outside the CDR3, the full variable domain is EPEVTQTPSHQVTQMGQEVILRCVPISNHLYFYWYRQILGQKVEFLVSFYNNEISEKSEIFDDQFSVERPDGSNFTLKIRSTKLEDSAMYFCASSGRLAGSYNEQFFGPGTRLTVL.

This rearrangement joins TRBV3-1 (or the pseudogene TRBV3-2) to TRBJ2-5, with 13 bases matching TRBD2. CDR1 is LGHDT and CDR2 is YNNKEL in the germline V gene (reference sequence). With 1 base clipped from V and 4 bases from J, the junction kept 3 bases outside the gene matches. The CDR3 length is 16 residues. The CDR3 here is CASSQGLAGGGETQYF. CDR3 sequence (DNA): TGTGCCAGCAGCCAAGGACTAGCGGGAGGAGGAGAGACCCAGTACTTC.

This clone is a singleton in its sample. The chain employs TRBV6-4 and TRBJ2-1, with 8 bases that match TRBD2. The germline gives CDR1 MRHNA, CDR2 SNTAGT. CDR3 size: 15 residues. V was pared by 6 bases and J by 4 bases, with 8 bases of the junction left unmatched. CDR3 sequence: CASRSSGSIYNEQFF. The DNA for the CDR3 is TGTGCCAGCAGAAGCAGCGGGAGCATTTACAATGAGCAGTTCTTC.

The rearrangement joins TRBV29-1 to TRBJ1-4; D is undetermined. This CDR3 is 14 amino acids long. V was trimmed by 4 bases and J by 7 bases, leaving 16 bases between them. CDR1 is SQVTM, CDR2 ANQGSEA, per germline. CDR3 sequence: CSVGLGGRREKLFF. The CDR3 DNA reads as TGCAGCGTTGGGCTCGGAGGGAGGCGTGAAAAACTGTTTTTT.

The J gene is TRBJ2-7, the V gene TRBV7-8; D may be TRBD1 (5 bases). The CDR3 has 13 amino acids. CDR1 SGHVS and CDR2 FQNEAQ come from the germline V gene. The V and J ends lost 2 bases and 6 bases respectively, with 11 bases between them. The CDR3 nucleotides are TGTGCCAGCAGCTTAATACAGGCTAGCGAGCAGTACTTC. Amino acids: CASSLIQASEQYF.

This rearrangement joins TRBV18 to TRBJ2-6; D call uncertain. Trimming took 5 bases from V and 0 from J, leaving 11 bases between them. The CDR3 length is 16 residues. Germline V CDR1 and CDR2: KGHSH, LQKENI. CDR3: CASSSDPPSGANVLTF. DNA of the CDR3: TGTGCCAGCTCATCGGACCCCCCCTCTGGGGCCAACGTCCTGACTTTC.

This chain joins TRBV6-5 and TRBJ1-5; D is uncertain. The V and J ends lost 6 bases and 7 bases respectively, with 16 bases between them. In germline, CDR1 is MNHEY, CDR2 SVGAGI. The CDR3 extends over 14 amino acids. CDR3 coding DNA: TGTGCCAGCAGGACCGGGAGTACTGGGCAGCCCCAGCATTTT. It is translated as CASRTGSTGQPQHF.

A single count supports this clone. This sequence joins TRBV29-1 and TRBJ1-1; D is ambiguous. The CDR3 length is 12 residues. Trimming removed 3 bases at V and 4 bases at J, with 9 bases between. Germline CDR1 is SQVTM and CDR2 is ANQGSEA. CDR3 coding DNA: TGCAGCGTTGACGTAGGTGGCACTGAAGCTTTCTTT. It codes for CSVDVGGTEAFF.

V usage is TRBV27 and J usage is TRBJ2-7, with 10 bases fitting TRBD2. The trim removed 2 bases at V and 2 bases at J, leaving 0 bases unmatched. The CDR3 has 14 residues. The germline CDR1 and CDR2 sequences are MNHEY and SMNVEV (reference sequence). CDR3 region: CASSLLAGAYEQYF. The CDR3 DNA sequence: TGTGCCAGCAGTTTACTAGCGGGGGCCTACGAGCAGTACTTC.

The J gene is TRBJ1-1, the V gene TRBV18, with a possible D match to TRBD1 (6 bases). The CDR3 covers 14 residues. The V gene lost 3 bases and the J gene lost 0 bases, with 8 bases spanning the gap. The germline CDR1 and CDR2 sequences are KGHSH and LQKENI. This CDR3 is CASSPQGLNTEAFF. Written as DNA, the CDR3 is TGTGCCAGCTCACCCCAGGGGCTGAACACTGAAGCTTTCTTT.